The 29 T cell receptor beta chains below all came from one sample that was sequenced in a study of shared clonotypes between healthy human individuals (dated by TCRdb to about 2020). Preparation of the library involved the immunoSEQ multiplex PCR assay. TCRdb re-hosts the immuneACCESS table, in-frame sequences only. Its copies lack some clones; in the studies checked, an unresolved V gene accounts for under half of them, and the cause for the rest is not known. The sample table shows around 2.5 million clones, and over 85% are seen once. Around 0.37% of the sample rests with the top ten. Sequencing was done on a sample of naive CD4+ T cells from PBMCs. The cell subset or site label here, explained by the study, means: CD45RA+ positively selected. These receptors were obtained from a man between 18 and 35 years old in good health. Some clones in this sample may be carry-over from other donors' samples.

This rearrangement joins TRBV15 to TRBJ2-3; 7 bases align to TRBD2. The V gene end was trimmed by 5 bases and the J gene end by 2 bases; junction bases not matched to a gene: 7. Germline lookup yields CDR1 LNHNV and CDR2 YYDKDF (reference sequence). The CDR3 sequence is 15 residues long. CDR3 region: CATSGGLVLTDTQYF. The DNA for the CDR3 is TGTGCCACCAGCGGAGGACTAGTTCTCACAGATACGCAGTATTTT.

V gene TRBV30 combines with J gene TRBJ1-3; D is uncertain. CDR3 length equals 13 residues. Trimming took off 5 bases at V and 3 bases at J, with 11 bases between the two ends. Germline CDR1 reads GTSNPN; CDR2 reads SVGIG (reference sequence). CDR3 sequence reads: CAWGGRSGNTIYF. DNA for the CDR3: TGTGCCTGGGGCGGGCGAAGTGGAAACACCATATATTTT.

The chain is built from TRBV11-3 and TRBJ2-1; 14 bases align to TRBD2. The germline V gene encodes CDR1 SGHNT and CDR2 YENEEA. V lost 5 bases to trimming and J lost 8 bases; unmatched junction nucleotides: 8. This CDR3 comprises 16 residues. CDR3 protein: CASSPGTSGSNDEQFF. The CDR3 DNA sequence: TGTGCCAGCAGCCCAGGGACTAGCGGGAGTAACGATGAGCAGTTCTTC.

The chain is built from TRBV4-3 and TRBJ1-3; unclear D gene. V lost 0 bases, J lost 4 bases, and 1 base lay in between. This CDR3 spans 12 amino acids. Looked up from germline, CDR1 is LGHNA and CDR2 is YSLEER. CDR3 nucleotides: TGCGCCAGCAGCCAAGACGGAAACACCATATATTTT. Its translation is CASSQDGNTIYF.

This clone was counted a few times. The CDR3 is CAWSGQGDRAQHF. The CDR3 DNA reads TGTGCCTGGAGTGGACAGGGAGATAGAGCCCAGCATTTT. The chain is built from TRBV30 and TRBJ1-5; 7 bases agree with TRBD1. The length of the CDR3 is 13 residues. The J segment lost 11 bases and the V segment lost 1 base, leaving 8 bases of the junction unmatched. Per the germline V gene, CDR1 is GTSNPN and CDR2 is SVGIG (reference sequence).

This clone appeared once. The chain carries TRBV28 and TRBJ2-6, with D perhaps given as TRBD1 or TRBD2 (5 bases each). The CDR3 is 18 amino acids. V was cut by 6 bases and J by 4 bases, with 22 bases left in between. The germline CDR1 and CDR2 sequences are MDHEN and SYDVKM. CDR3 in DNA: TGTGCCAGCAGCTACGCTGGGGGTCTAACGCGGGGGGCCAACGTCCTGACTTTC. This translates into CASSYAGGLTRGANVLTF. Based on the CDR3 plus reference TRBV28 and TRBJ2-6, the full variable domain is DVKVTQSSRYLVKRTGEKVFLECVQDMDHENMFWYRQDPGLGLRLIYFSYDVKMKEKGDIPEGYSVSREKKERFSLILESASTNQTSMYLCASSYAGGLTRGANVLTFGAGSRLTVL.

The chain uses TRBV2 and TRBJ1-2; 9 nucleotides line up with TRBD1. The germline V gene has CDR1 SNHLY and CDR2 FYNNEI. The length of the CDR3 is 14 residues. V was clipped by 9 bases and J by 4 bases; unmatched bases: 9. The CDR3: CASLQGAGTYGYTF. For the CDR3, the DNA is TGTGCCAGTTTACAGGGGGCGGGAACCTATGGCTACACCTTC.

The chain couples TRBV29-1 to TRBJ2-1, with D perhaps being TRBD1 or TRBD2 (7 bases each). The ends were cut back, 4 bases at V and 9 bases at J, with 13 bases in the middle. Germline loops: CDR1 SQVTM, CDR2 ANQGSEA. The CDR3 runs to 12 residues. CDR3 nucleotide sequence: TGCAGCGTTGCGACAGGGAGGGGTGAGCAGTTCTTC. It translates to CSVATGRGEQFF.

A note on this clone: Given the absence of the conserved phenylalanine or tryptophan at the CDR3 end, a read error is likely. No DNA is shown, since the ends of the CDR3 on it are uncertain; the CDR3 is the one TCRdb lists. The chain has TRBV6-1 and TRBJ1-1. The CDR3 is 11 amino acids in total, end residues counted. Per the germline V gene, CDR1 is MNHNS and CDR2 is SASEGT. The CDR3 protein is CASSEIRGVMG.

This rearrangement joins TRBV28 to TRBJ1-1; no clear D gene. Germline V gene sequence: CDR1 MDHEN, CDR2 SYDVKM. The V end was cut by 6 bases, the J end by 9 bases, with 14 bases between. This CDR3 contains 12 residues. CDR3 in amino acids: CASSLALRQAFF. The CDR3 DNA sequence: TGTGCCAGCAGCCTAGCCCTCCGGCAAGCTTTCTTT.

The chain employs TRBV7-2 and TRBJ1-6; no clear D. The CDR3 sequence is 15 residues long. Germline CDR1 is SGHTA and CDR2 is FQGNSA. V lost 3 bases and J lost 12, with 18 bases in between. This CDR3 is CASSLSQSTRLPLHF. DNA of the CDR3: TGTGCCAGCAGCTTGAGTCAGAGTACCCGTTTACCCCTCCACTTT. The whole variable domain, remainder taken from reference TRBV7-2 and TRBJ1-6, is GAGVSQSPSNKVTEKGKDVELRCDPISGHTALYWYRQSLGQGLEFLIYFQGNSAPDKSGLPSDRFSAERTGGSVSTLTIQRTQQEDSAVYLCASSLSQSTRLPLHFGNGTRLTVT.

Note on this clone: Other DNA sequences in the same sample also yield this CDR3. This CDR3 reads CASSLAGSGANVLTF. The CDR3 DNA reads as TGTGCCAGCAGTTTAGCGGGTTCTGGGGCCAACGTCCTGACTTTC. The chain has TRBV28 and TRBJ2-6, with D tentatively TRBD2 (5 bases). Between the trimmed V and J ends, which lost 2 bases and 1 base, there was a span of 6 bases. Germline V gives CDR1 MDHEN, CDR2 SYDVKM. The CDR3 is 15 residues long. Together with reference TRBV28 and TRBJ2-6, the CDR3 gives the full variable domain: DVKVTQSSRYLVKRTGEKVFLECVQDMDHENMFWYRQDPGLGLRLIYFSYDVKMKEKGDIPEGYSVSREKKERFSLILESASTNQTSMYLCASSLAGSGANVLTFGAGSRLTVL.

CDR3 nucleotides: TGTGCCATCAATCGGGACACCAATCAGCCCCAGCATTTT. This codes for CAINRDTNQPQHF. The chain links TRBV10-3 to TRBJ1-5, with a possible D match to TRBD1 (6 bases). In germline, CDR1 is ENHRY, CDR2 SYGVKD. V gave up 7 bases and J gave up 3 bases, with 10 bases separating them. The CDR3 has 13 residues.

This rearrangement joins TRBV18 to TRBJ2-1, with a weak D call TRBD2 (6 bases). Germline V gene sequence: CDR1 KGHSH, CDR2 LQKENI. CDR3 length equals 13 residues. Trimming shortened V by 1 base and J by 9 bases, and 10 bases separated the two germline ends. The CDR3 region has the DNA TGTGCCAGCTCACCACGGGACTTGGGTGAGCAGTTCTTC. Protein: CASSPRDLGEQFF.

The CDR3 DNA reads as TGTGCCAGCAGCCCCCGTCAGGGGCCTACGAACACCGGGGAGCTGTTTTTT. Its translation: CASSPRQGPTNTGELFF. The rearrangement uses TRBV9 and TRBJ2-2, with D possibly being TRBD1 (6 bases). V shed 4 bases and J shed 0 bases, with 16 bases lying between them. CDR3 length: 17 amino acids. CDR1 SGDLS and CDR2 YYNGEE come from the germline V gene.

The J gene is TRBJ2-1, the V gene TRBV7-8, with 12 bases matching TRBD2. V shed 5 bases and J 0 bases; nucleotides not matched to a gene: 5. Germline-derived CDR1 and CDR2 are SGHVS and FQNEAQ. CDR3 size: 17 residues. DNA for the CDR3: TGTGCCAGCAGCGCGGGACTAGCGGGTAGCTCCTACAATGAGCAGTTCTTC. Protein: CASSAGLAGSSYNEQFF.

As concerns this clone: This sample includes further DNA sequences coding for the same CDR3. The J gene is TRBJ2-2, the V gene TRBV6-5; TRBD2 agrees at 7 bases. Germline loops: CDR1 MNHEY, CDR2 SVGAGI. There are 14 residues in the CDR3. V lost 6 bases, J lost 0 bases, and 1 base stayed unmatched. The DNA for the CDR3 is TGTGCCAGCAGCCTAGCGGCGAACACCGGGGAGCTGTTTTTT. As protein: CASSLAANTGELFF.

The rearrangement links TRBV28 to TRBJ2-6; maybe TRBD2 (6 bases). V was clipped by 5 bases and J by 2 bases, with 7 bases between them. The CDR3 is made up of 14 amino acids. CDR1 MDHEN and CDR2 SYDVKM come from the germline V gene. The CDR3 coding sequence is TGTGCCAGCAGTGGAGGGACTGGGGCCAACGTCCTGACTTTC. Residues: CASSGGTGANVLTF.

This clone came up once. The chain uses TRBV15 and TRBJ2-7; D not resolved. V was trimmed by 3 bases and J by 3 bases, leaving 3 bases between them. CDR1 and CDR2 from the germline V gene are LNHNV and YYDKDF (reference sequence). The length of the CDR3 is 11 residues. This CDR3 is CATSSGYEQYF. The DNA for the CDR3 is TGTGCCACCAGCAGCGGCTACGAGCAGTACTTC.

V and J are TRBV7-3 and TRBJ2-1; D perhaps matches TRBD1 (6 bases). The CDR3 consists of 18 residues. V lost 5 bases to trimming and J lost 0 bases, with 20 bases between them. Germline V gene sequence: CDR1 SGHTA, CDR2 FQGTGA. The CDR3 region is CASSALGAPYSSYNEQFF. CDR3 DNA: TGTGCCAGCAGCGCGCTGGGGGCTCCTTATAGCTCCTACAATGAGCAGTTCTTC.

CDR3 DNA: TGTGCCAGCACCCACCTTGGACAGCCGAGCTTGTATACGCAGTATTTT. This codes for CASTHLGQPSLYTQYF. The V call is TRBV18, the J call TRBJ2-3; tentative D call: TRBD1 (6 bases). Trimming pared 8 bases from V and 7 bases from J, leaving 25 bases between. This CDR3 contains 16 residues. Germline CDR1 and CDR2: KGHSH and LQKENI. Using reference TRBV18 and TRBJ2-3 for the parts outside the CDR3, the full variable domain is NAGVMQNPRHLVRRRGQEARLRCSPMKGHSHVYWYRQLPEEGLKFMVYLQKENIIDESGMPKERFSAEFPKEGPSILRIQQVVRGDSAAYFCASTHLGQPSLYTQYFGPGTRLTVL.

The chain uses TRBV5-4 and TRBJ2-3; TRBD2 matches 8 bases. J lost 0 bases, V lost 4 bases, and 4 bases had no gene match. CDR1 is SGHNT and CDR2 is YYREEE in the germline V gene (reference sequence). The CDR3 extends over 15 amino acids. In nucleotides, the CDR3 is TGTGCCAGCAGCCGAGCTAGCGGGAGCACAGATACGCAGTATTTT. Translated, it gives CASSRASGSTDTQYF.

This clone has only one observation. The chain combines TRBV29-1 with TRBJ2-7; TRBD2 might be the D (5 bases). The CDR3 sequence is 13 residues long. The V end lost 4 bases, the J end lost 1 base, and 11 bases lay between the germline ends. Germline V gene lookup returns CDR1 SQVTM and CDR2 ANQGSEA. CDR3 sequence reads: CSVAPRGSYEQYF. The DNA for the CDR3 is TGCAGCGTTGCTCCCCGCGGGTCCTACGAGCAGTACTTC.

V gene TRBV21-1 combines with J gene TRBJ2-4; the D call TRBD1 from the table was never checked on the DNA. TRBV21-1 is designated a pseudogene. The CDR3 is made up of 17 amino acids. This CDR3 reads CASTLKRGWVAKNIQYF. DNA for the CDR3: TGTGCCAGCACCCTAAAGAGGGGGTGGGTAGCCAAAAACATTCAGTACTTC.

The chain carries TRBV6-6 and TRBJ2-7; possibly TRBD1 or TRBD2 for D (5 bases each). V lost 6 bases and J 2 bases, leaving 14 bases between the germline ends. Germline loops: CDR1 MNHNY, CDR2 SVGAGI (reference sequence). The CDR3 is 14 amino acids. This chain's CDR3 is CASSPGRDAYEQYF. CDR3 DNA sequence: TGTGCCAGCAGCCCGGGACGGGACGCCTACGAGCAGTACTTC.

The chain recombines TRBV10-3 with TRBJ2-3; D might be TRBD1 (6 bases). V lost 4 bases, J lost 0 bases, and 14 bases lay in between. This CDR3 is built from 16 residues. Germline V gives CDR1 ENHRY, CDR2 SYGVKD. The chain's CDR3 is CAISAGTSVSTDTQYF. Here the CDR3 DNA reads TGTGCCATCAGTGCCGGGACATCGGTTAGCACAGATACGCAGTATTTT.

V and J are TRBV19 and TRBJ2-7, with D perhaps matching TRBD2 (6 bases). Trimming stripped 1 base from V and 2 bases from J, with 15 bases between. This CDR3 region has 16 residues. The germline gives CDR1 LNHDA, CDR2 SQIVND (reference sequence). The CDR3 loop is CASSIGGGVTAYEQYF. CDR3 DNA sequence: TGTGCCAGTAGTATAGGTGGAGGGGTGACAGCCTACGAGCAGTACTTC.

Turning to this clone: Other DNA sequences in the same sample also yield this CDR3. The chain links TRBV2 to TRBJ2-7, with TRBD2 matching over 7 bases. The V gene's germline CDR1 is SNHLY and CDR2 FYNNEI. The CDR3 covers 12 residues. V lost 6 bases and J lost 2; bases outside the gene matches: 1. The CDR3 coding sequence is TGTGCCAGCAGGGGGGGGGCCTACGAGCAGTACTTC. As protein: CASRGGAYEQYF.

V is TRBV5-1 and J is TRBJ2-7; weak D call: TRBD1 (6 bases). Germline V CDR1 and CDR2: SGHRS, YFSETQ. CDR3 length: 14 amino acids. Between the trimmed V and J ends, which lost 1 base and 2 bases, there was a span of 10 bases. This CDR3 is CASSLKQGPYEQYF. CDR3 sequence (DNA): TGCGCCAGCAGCTTGAAACAGGGTCCCTACGAGCAGTACTTC.